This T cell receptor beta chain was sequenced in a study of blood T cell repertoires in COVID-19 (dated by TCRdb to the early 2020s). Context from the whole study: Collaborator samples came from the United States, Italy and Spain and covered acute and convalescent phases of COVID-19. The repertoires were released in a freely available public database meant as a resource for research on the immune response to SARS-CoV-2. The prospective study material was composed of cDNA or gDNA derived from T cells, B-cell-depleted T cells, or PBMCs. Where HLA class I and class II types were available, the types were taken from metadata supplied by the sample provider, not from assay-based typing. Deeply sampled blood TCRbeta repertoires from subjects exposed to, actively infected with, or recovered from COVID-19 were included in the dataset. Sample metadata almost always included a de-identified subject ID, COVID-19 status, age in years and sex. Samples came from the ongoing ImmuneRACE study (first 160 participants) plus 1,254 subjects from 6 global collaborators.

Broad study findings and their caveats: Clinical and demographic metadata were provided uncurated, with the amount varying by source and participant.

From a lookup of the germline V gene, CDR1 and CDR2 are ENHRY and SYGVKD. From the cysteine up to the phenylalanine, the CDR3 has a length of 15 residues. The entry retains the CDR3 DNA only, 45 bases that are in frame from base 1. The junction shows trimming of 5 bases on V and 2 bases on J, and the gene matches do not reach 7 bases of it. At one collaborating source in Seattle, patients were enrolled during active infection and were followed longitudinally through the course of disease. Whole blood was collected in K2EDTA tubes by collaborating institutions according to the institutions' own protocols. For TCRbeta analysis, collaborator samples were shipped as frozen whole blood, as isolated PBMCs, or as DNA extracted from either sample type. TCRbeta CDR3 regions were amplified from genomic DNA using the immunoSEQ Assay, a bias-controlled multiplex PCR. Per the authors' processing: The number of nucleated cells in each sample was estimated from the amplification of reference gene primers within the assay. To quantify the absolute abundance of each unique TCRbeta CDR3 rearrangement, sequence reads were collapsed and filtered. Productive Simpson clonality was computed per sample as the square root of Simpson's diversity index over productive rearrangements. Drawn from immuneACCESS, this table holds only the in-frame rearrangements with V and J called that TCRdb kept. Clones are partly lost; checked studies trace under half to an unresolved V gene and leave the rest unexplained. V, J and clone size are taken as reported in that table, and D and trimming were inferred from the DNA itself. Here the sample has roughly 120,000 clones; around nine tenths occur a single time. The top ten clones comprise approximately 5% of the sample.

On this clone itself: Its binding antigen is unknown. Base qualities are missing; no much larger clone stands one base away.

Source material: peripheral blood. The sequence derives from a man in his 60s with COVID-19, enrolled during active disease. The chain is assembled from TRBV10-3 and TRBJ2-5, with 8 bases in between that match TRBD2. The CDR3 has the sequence CAISLLAGPQETQYF. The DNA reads TGTGCCATCAGTCTATTAGCGGGGCCGCAAGAGACCCAGTACTTC.